The rows below give T cell receptor beta chains drawn from one sample of a study of patients and donors after allogeneic stem cell transplantation. Each CDR3 protein gets one entry after TCRdb re-called the RT-PCR reads with MiXCR. This table has 920,000 or so distinct CDR3 sequences, under 20% appearing once. Sequencing input: blood, either unsorted or a sorted T cell fraction (not recorded which). Receptors were obtained from a human donor who was either an allogeneic HSCT recipient or a stem cell or donor lymphocyte infusion donor (not recorded which). It is not recorded whose cells these are; they may come from a transplant donor. Each CDR3 is given with its conserved first and last residue. D genes are given only for firm matches. Not every row has a clone size; where given, it reads once, few, many or a size class.

cdr3_aa: CASLSRGQGGPDEQYF
cdr3_nt: TGTGCCAGCCTCTCTCGGGGACAGGGGGGGCCTGACGAGCAGTACTTC
d_call: -
clone_size: -
j_call: TRBJ2-7
v_call: TRBV21-1
cdr3_length: 16

cdr3_aa: CASSHIGLAGKAYEQYF
cdr3_nt: TGCGCCAGCAGCCACATAGGACTAGCGGGAAAAGCCTACGAGCAGTACTTC
d_call: TRBD2
clone_size: few
j_call: TRBJ2-7
v_call: TRBV4-1
cdr3_length: 17

cdr3_aa: CASSYWASGDQETQYF
cdr3_nt: TGTGCCAGCAGTTACTGGGCTAGCGGGGACCAAGAGACCCAGTACTTC
d_call: TRBD2
clone_size: -
j_call: TRBJ2-5
v_call: TRBV6-5
cdr3_length: 16

cdr3_aa: CSARARDSTLGNSPLHF
cdr3_nt: TGCAGTGCTAGAGCCAGGGACAGCACGTTGGGTAATTCACCCCTCCACTTT
d_call: TRBD1
clone_size: -
j_call: TRBJ1-6
v_call: TRBV20-1
cdr3_length: 17

cdr3_aa: CASSLVRRADTGELFF
cdr3_nt: TGTGCCAGCAGCCTCGTTCGGAGGGCAGACACCGGGGAGCTGTTTTTT
d_call: -
clone_size: -
j_call: TRBJ2-2
v_call: TRBV7-2
cdr3_length: 16

cdr3_aa: CATSRDRSASGGNEQFF
cdr3_nt: TGTGCCACCAGCAGAGATCGATCGGCTAGCGGGGGCAATGAGCAGTTCTTC
d_call: TRBD2
clone_size: few
j_call: TRBJ2-1
v_call: TRBV15
cdr3_length: 17

cdr3_aa: CASSIAGARYQETQYF
cdr3_nt: TGTGCCAGCAGCATAGCGGGGGCCAGGTACCAAGAGACCCAGTACTTC
d_call: TRBD2
clone_size: few
j_call: TRBJ2-5
v_call: TRBV6-1
cdr3_length: 16

cdr3_aa: CSAAEGTIYNEQFF
cdr3_nt: TGCAGTGCGGCGGAAGGGACTATCTACAATGAGCAGTTCTTC
d_call: TRBD2
clone_size: -
j_call: TRBJ2-1
v_call: TRBV20-1
cdr3_length: 14

cdr3_aa: CASSLGRFTQQGSGETQYF
cdr3_nt: TGCGCCAGCAGCTTGGGCCGCTTTACCCAACAGGGATCGGGAGAGACCCAGTACTTC
d_call: -
clone_size: -
j_call: TRBJ2-5
v_call: TRBV5-1
cdr3_length: 19

cdr3_aa: CASRLAGARINEQFF
cdr3_nt: TGTGCCAGCAGACTAGCGGGGGCCAGAATCAATGAGCAGTTCTTC
d_call: TRBD2
clone_size: few
j_call: TRBJ2-1
v_call: TRBV6-2/TRBV6-3
cdr3_length: 15

cdr3_aa: CASSLGRDREQYF
cdr3_nt: TGCGCCAGCAGCTTGGGCAGGGACCGCGAGCAGTACTTC
d_call: -
clone_size: few
j_call: TRBJ2-7
v_call: TRBV5-1
cdr3_length: 13

cdr3_aa: CASSVQGDRTDTQYF
cdr3_nt: TGTGCCAGCAGCGTACAGGGGGACAGAACAGATACGCAGTATTTT
d_call: TRBD1
clone_size: few
j_call: TRBJ2-3
v_call: TRBV4-2
cdr3_length: 15

cdr3_aa: CASRPPDREEYSNQPQHF
cdr3_nt: TGTGCCAGCAGGCCCCCCGACAGGGAGGAGTATAGCAATCAGCCCCAGCATTTT
d_call: TRBD1
clone_size: -
j_call: TRBJ1-5
v_call: TRBV25-1
cdr3_length: 18

cdr3_aa: CASSPAGGNEKLFF
cdr3_nt: TGTGCCAGCTCCCCGGCGGGAGGGAATGAAAAACTGTTTTTT
d_call: -
clone_size: few
j_call: TRBJ1-4
v_call: TRBV25-1
cdr3_length: 14

cdr3_aa: CASSTQYRGYNEQFF
cdr3_nt: TGTGCCAGCAGCACACAGTACAGGGGTTACAATGAGCAGTTCTTC
d_call: TRBD1
clone_size: -
j_call: TRBJ2-1
v_call: TRBV7-6
cdr3_length: 15

cdr3_aa: CASRTGRNEQFF
cdr3_nt: TGTGCCAGCAGGACGGGGCGCAATGAGCAGTTCTTC
d_call: -
clone_size: many
j_call: TRBJ2-1
v_call: TRBV5-6
cdr3_length: 12

cdr3_aa: CASSQVHNRIGTANSYEQYF
cdr3_nt: TGCGCCAGCAGCCAAGTTCATAATCGAATCGGAACCGCGAACTCCTACGAGCAGTACTTC
d_call: -
clone_size: once
j_call: TRBJ2-7
v_call: TRBV4-1
cdr3_length: 20

cdr3_aa: CASSQAAVKTEAFF
cdr3_nt: TGTGCCAGCAGCCAAGCAGCGGTTAAGACTGAAGCTTTCTTT
d_call: -
clone_size: few
j_call: TRBJ1-1
v_call: TRBV27
cdr3_length: 14

cdr3_aa: CASKARETQYF
cdr3_nt: TGTGCCAGCAAGGCGAGAGAGACCCAGTACTTC
d_call: -
clone_size: -
j_call: TRBJ2-5
v_call: TRBV12-3/TRBV12-4
cdr3_length: 11